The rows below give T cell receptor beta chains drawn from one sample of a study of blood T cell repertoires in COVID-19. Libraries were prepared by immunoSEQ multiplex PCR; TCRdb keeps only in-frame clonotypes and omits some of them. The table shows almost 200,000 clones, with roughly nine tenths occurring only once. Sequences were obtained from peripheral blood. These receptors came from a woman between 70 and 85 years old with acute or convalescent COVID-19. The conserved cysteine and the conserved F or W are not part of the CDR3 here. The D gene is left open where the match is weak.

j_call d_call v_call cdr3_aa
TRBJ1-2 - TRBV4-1 ASREGVGYT
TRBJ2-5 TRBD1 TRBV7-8 ASSLATGQAETQY
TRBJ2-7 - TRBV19 ASSDSWGHNGNEQY
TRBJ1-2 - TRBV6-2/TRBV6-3 ASSLDSSNYGYT
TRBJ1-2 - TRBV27 ASRTSHGFGYT
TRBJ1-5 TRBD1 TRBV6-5 ASSRQGARQPQH
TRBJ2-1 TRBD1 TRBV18 ASSPGGQGSVEQF
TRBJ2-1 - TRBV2 ASSEFSEQF
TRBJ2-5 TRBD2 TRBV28 ASSSGSGETQY
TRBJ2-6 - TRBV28 ASSSPRSGANVLT
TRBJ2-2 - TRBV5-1 ASSLDGGHTGELF
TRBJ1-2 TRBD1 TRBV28 ASSFQARRGVIYGYT
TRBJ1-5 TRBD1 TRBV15 ATSRDRVRGVQPQH
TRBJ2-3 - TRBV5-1 ASSLGNTKVADTQY
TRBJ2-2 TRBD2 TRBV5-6 ASSLGREGHAGELF
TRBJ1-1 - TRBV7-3 ASSLTVGVEAF
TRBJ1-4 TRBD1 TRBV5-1 ASSLTGVHNEKLF
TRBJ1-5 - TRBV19 ASSISDSSNQPQH
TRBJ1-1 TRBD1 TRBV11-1 ASSLETGRNTEAF
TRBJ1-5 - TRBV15 ATSREGRTRVNQPQH
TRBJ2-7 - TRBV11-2 ASSSTRGTYEQY
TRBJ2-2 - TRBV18 ASSPGRGNTGELF
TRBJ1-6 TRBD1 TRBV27 ASKGTGQSPLH
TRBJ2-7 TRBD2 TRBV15 ATSRASGGAYEQY
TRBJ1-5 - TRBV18 ASSPLQGRDQPQH
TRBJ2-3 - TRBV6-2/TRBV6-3 ASSDSPADTQY
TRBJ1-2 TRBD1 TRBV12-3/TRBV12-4 ASSLGTGLGYT
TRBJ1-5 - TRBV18 ASSPFLDQPQH
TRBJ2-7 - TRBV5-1 ASSLAQTGTSYEQY